This entry lists 19 T cell receptor beta chains sequenced from one sample in a study of T-cell memory formation after mild COVID-19 (TCRdb year 2021). The method behind the library was 5' RACE. TCRdb names Illumina NovaSeq 6000 as the instrument used. TCRdb trimmed public reads at Q25 via fastp, called clones via MiXCR and kept in-frame beta chains. Records with the same CDR3 protein are collapsed into one entry carrying the most frequent genes and DNA. In this sample the table shows under 90,000 distinct CDR3 sequences, approximately 14% of which occur a single time. 30% to 35% of the sample lies in the top ten. Sample: PBMCs or a T cell subset sorted from them (not recorded which). The source is an adult woman who had mild COVID-19 (a few samples of this study predate the infection). The sample titles of this study are shuffled in the database, so cell type and time point are left out; the donor was told from shared clones.

This clonotype came up many times. The J gene is TRBJ2-7, the V gene TRBV7-8, with D maybe TRBD1 (5 bases). The V end lost 4 bases, the J end lost 2 bases, and 15 bases lay between the germline ends. The germline CDR1 and CDR2 sequences are SGHVS and FQNEAQ. The CDR3 is 15 amino acids. In DNA, the CDR3 is TGTGCCAGCAGCTCTCAATTCGACAGCACCTACGAGCAGTACTTC. Translating it yields CASSSQFDSTYEQYF.

This clonotype was seen a few times. The V call is TRBV27, the J call TRBJ2-1; 16 bases map to TRBD2. The CDR3 sequence is 18 residues long. Germline assignment: CDR1 MNHEY and CDR2 SMNVEV (reference sequence). The V segment lost 5 bases and the J segment 0 bases; nucleotides outside the gene matches: 4. The CDR3 protein is CASSPGTSGGASYNEQFF. The CDR3 region has the DNA TGTGCCAGCAGTCCCGGGACTAGCGGGGGGGCCTCCTACAATGAGCAGTTCTTC.

This clonotype came up a few times. The rearrangement uses TRBV5-1 and TRBJ2-7; the match to TRBD1 covers 8 bases. CDR1 is SGHRS, CDR2 YFSETQ, per germline. CDR3 length: 14 amino acids. V trimming: 6 bases; J trimming: 2 bases; junction bases outside the gene matches: 7. The CDR3 sequence: CASTDGTGPYEQYF. CDR3 bases: TGCGCCAGCACAGACGGGACAGGCCCCTACGAGCAGTACTTC. The full variable domain, with the rest looked up from reference TRBV5-1 and TRBJ2-7, is KAGVTQTPRYLIKTRGQQVTLSCSPISGHRSVSWYQQTPGQGLQFLFEYFSETQRNKGNFPGRFSGRQFSNSRSEMNVSTLELGDSALYLCASTDGTGPYEQYFGPGTRLTVT.

This clonotype was seen a few times. The CDR3 loop reads CASSRSRDYVGEQYF. CDR3 DNA: TGTGCCAGCAGCCGGAGCCGGGACTACGTAGGGGAGCAGTACTTC. The chain carries TRBV11-3 and TRBJ2-7; 7 nucleotides line up with TRBD2. The CDR3 runs to 15 residues. CDR1 is SGHNT, CDR2 YENEEA, per germline. V shed 5 bases and J 7 bases; nucleotides not matched to a gene: 14.

A few counts support this clonotype. The chain couples TRBV12-3 or TRBV12-4 to TRBJ2-3; D is perhaps TRBD2 (5 bases). The CDR3 is made up of 17 amino acids. Trimming took 5 bases from V and 0 from J, leaving 18 bases between them. CDR3 nucleotide sequence: TGTGCCAGCAGTCCGACCCCAGCGGAAACTAGCACAGATACGCAGTATTTT. Its translation: CASSPTPAETSTDTQYF.

This clonotype was seen a few times. The chain combines TRBV29-1 with TRBJ2-1; TRBD1 matches 11 bases. The CDR3 loop spans 13 amino acids. Germline V gene data show CDR1 as SQVTM and CDR2 as ANQGSEA. V gave up 7 bases and J gave up 4 bases; unmatched junction bases: 3. CDR3 in amino acids: CSAGTGGYNEQFF. CDR3 DNA: TGCAGCGCAGGGACAGGGGGGTACAATGAGCAGTTCTTC.

This clonotype came up a few times. J is TRBJ1-1 and V is TRBV15; perhaps TRBD1 as D (5 bases). The V end was cut by 6 bases, the J end by 1 base, with 12 bases between. CDR3 length: 14 residues. Germline values: CDR1 LNHNV, CDR2 YYDKDF (reference sequence). CDR3 sequence reads: CATRSGAGNTEAFF. The CDR3, as DNA: TGTGCCACCAGATCCGGGGCCGGGAACACTGAAGCTTTCTTT.

This clonotype was picked up a small number of times. This chain uses TRBV15 with TRBJ2-2; no clear D gene. This CDR3 is built from 11 residues. CDR1 is LNHNV and CDR2 is YYDKDF in the germline V gene (reference sequence). Trimming removed 3 bases at V and 8 bases at J, with 4 bases between. The CDR3 coding sequence is TGTGCCACCAGCAGTGCAGGGGAGCTGTTTTTT. As protein: CATSSAGELFF.

This clonotype appeared a few times. This chain connects TRBV2 to TRBJ2-7; 7 bases align to TRBD2. The trim removed 6 bases at V and 2 bases at J, leaving 7 bases unmatched. CDR1 and CDR2 from the germline V gene are SNHLY and FYNNEI. This CDR3 spans 14 amino acids. Here the CDR3 DNA reads TGTGCCAGCAGGGGGAGCGGGGAGCCCTACGAGCAGTACTTC. This sequence encodes CASRGSGEPYEQYF.

This clonotype has a handful of counts. This rearrangement joins TRBV27 to TRBJ1-2; a weak D match, TRBD1 (5 bases). V was clipped by 2 bases and J by 3 bases, with 10 bases between them. CDR1 is MNHEY, CDR2 SMNVEV, per germline (reference sequence). The length of the CDR3 is 14 residues. The DNA for the CDR3 is TGTGCCAGCAGTTTAAGGGGCTCTCACTATGGCTACACCTTC. Translated: CASSLRGSHYGYTF.

This clonotype is categorized as medium-sized (0.01 to 0.1%). This chain uses TRBV14 with TRBJ2-1; 9 bases fit TRBD2. The CDR3 length is 15 residues. Trimming removed 4 bases from V and 5 bases from J; junction bases left unmatched: 6. The germline CDR1 and CDR2 sequences are SGHDN and FVKESK. DNA of the CDR3: TGTGCCAGCAGCCTGTTAGCGGGAGTCCACAATGAGCAGTTCTTC. This translates into CASSLLAGVHNEQFF.

The V gene is TRBV7-8, the J gene TRBJ2-4, with 16 bases fitting TRBD2. Germline-derived CDR1 and CDR2 are SGHVS and FQNEAQ. Trimming at V came to 5 bases and at J to 8 bases, leaving 9 bases not matched to a gene. The CDR3 has 17 residues. DNA of the CDR3: TGTGCCAGCAGCGAGGGACTAGCGGGGGGGTCGAGGTACATTCAGTACTTC. It yields the protein CASSEGLAGGSRYIQYF.

The V call is TRBV29-1, the J call TRBJ2-3; 8 bases are a match to TRBD2. The V gene end was trimmed by 3 bases and the J gene end by 5 bases; junction bases not matched to a gene: 4. The CDR3 is 13 residues long. Germline V lookup: CDR1 SQVTM, CDR2 ANQGSEA. The CDR3 here is CSVDGAGEDTQYF. Here the CDR3 DNA reads TGCAGCGTTGATGGAGCGGGGGAAGATACGCAGTATTTT.

The V and J genes are TRBV6-6 and TRBJ2-7; TRBD1 matches 7 bases. The CDR3 totals 16 residues. Germline V CDR1 and CDR2: MNHNY, SVGAGI (reference sequence). J was trimmed by 1 base and V by 3 bases; bases with no gene match: 9. The DNA of the CDR3 is TGTGCCAGCAGTTATCTTAGGTCAGGGGGATCCTACGAGCAGTACTTC. This encodes CASSYLRSGGSYEQYF.

This clonotype has a handful of counts. The genes are TRBV5-6 and TRBJ2-3; 7 nucleotides agree with TRBD2. J lost 2 bases, V lost 2 bases, and 5 bases had no gene match. In germline, CDR1 is SGHDT, CDR2 YYEEEE. The CDR3 sequence is 15 residues long. CDR3 protein: CASSFSSGPTDTQYF. The DNA of the CDR3 is TGTGCCAGCAGCTTTTCTAGCGGCCCCACAGATACGCAGTATTTT.

The table lists this clonotype with a few counts. This chain uses TRBV30 with TRBJ2-1; TRBD1 aligns across 10 bases. The CDR3 contains 14 residues. After removal of 4 bases from V and 9 bases from J, the junction contained 9 bases not matched to a gene. Germline values: CDR1 GTSNPN, CDR2 SVGIG (reference sequence). In nucleotides, the CDR3 is TGTGCCTGGAAGAGGGGACAGGGGAATGGTGAGCAGTTCTTC. Translation: CAWKRGQGNGEQFF.

This clonotype was observed a few times. The genes are TRBV5-1 and TRBJ2-3; no clear D. The CDR3 is 14 residues long. The V end lost 1 base, the J end lost 2 bases, and 8 bases lay between the germline ends. The germline V gene has CDR1 SGHRS and CDR2 YFSETQ. For the CDR3, the DNA is TGCGCCAGCAGCTTGAGAACTCTCACAGATACGCAGTATTTT. This sequence encodes CASSLRTLTDTQYF.

This clonotype was counted between two and nine times. V gene TRBV29-1 combines with J gene TRBJ2-1; D possibly corresponds to TRBD2 (5 bases). V lost 1 base, J lost 10 bases, and 11 bases lay in between. This CDR3 contains 12 residues. Per the germline V gene, CDR1 is SQVTM and CDR2 is ANQGSEA. This chain's CDR3 is CSVEVASSEQFF. Here the CDR3 DNA reads TGCAGCGTTGAAGTGGCTAGCAGCGAGCAGTTCTTC.

The genes are TRBV12-3 or TRBV12-4 and TRBJ2-2; D may be TRBD2 (5 bases). V was cut by 2 bases and J by 7 bases, with 11 bases left in between. The CDR3 is 14 amino acids. The CDR3 reads CASSLPFAGGELFF. In nucleotides, the CDR3 is TGTGCCAGCAGTTTACCTTTCGCGGGCGGGGAGCTGTTTTTT.